This T cell receptor beta chain was profiled in a study of beta chain features in type 1 diabetes. Reverse transcribing all isolated RNA meant expressed TCRB transcripts were sequenced. Repertoires were generated with immunoSEQ multiplex PCR, while TCRdb's copy carries only in-frame clones and drops some. The sample records roughly 170,000 clones, more than 10% being singletons. The germline V gene encodes CDR1 GTSNPN and CDR2 SVGIG (reference sequence). The CDR3 has 15 amino acids. Deletions cut 4 bases from V and 5 bases from J, with 19 bases between. What was sequenced was central memory CD4+ T cells from blood. The chain recombines TRBV30 with TRBJ2-3; possible D gene TRBD1, 6 bases. This TCR was sampled from a woman aged 18-29 years in good health. CDR3 amino acids: CAWTYEDSRGDTQYF. In nucleotides, the CDR3 is TGTGCCTGGACTTACGAGGACAGTCGGGGAGATACGCAGTATTTT.